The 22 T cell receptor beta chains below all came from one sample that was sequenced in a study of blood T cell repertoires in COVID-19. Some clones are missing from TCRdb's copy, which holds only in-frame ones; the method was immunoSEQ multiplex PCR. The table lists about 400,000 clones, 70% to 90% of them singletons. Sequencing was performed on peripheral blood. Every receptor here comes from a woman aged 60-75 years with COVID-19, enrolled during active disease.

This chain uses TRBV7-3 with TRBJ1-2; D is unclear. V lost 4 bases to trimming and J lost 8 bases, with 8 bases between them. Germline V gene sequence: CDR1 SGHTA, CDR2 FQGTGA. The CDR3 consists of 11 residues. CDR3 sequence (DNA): TGTGCCAGCAGCTCCGGAGGAGGCTACACCTTC. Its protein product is CASSSGGGYTF.

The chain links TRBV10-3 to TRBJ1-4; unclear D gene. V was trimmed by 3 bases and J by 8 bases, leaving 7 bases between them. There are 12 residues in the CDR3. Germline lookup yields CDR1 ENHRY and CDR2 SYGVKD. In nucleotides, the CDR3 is TGTGCCATCAGTGACGTGGGCGAAAAACTGTTTTTT. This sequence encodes CAISDVGEKLFF.

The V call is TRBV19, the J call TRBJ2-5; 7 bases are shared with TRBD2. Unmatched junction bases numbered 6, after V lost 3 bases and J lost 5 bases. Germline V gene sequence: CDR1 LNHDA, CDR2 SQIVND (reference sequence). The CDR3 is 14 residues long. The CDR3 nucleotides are TGTGCCAGTAGTATGGGAGGGAAATTGGAGACCCAGTACTTC. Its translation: CASSMGGKLETQYF. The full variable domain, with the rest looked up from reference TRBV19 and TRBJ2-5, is DGGITQSPKYLFRKEGQNVTLSCEQNLNHDAMYWYRQDPGQGLRLIYYSQIVNDFQKGDIAEGYSVSREKKESFPLTVTSAQKNPTAFYLCASSMGGKLETQYFGPGTRLLVL.

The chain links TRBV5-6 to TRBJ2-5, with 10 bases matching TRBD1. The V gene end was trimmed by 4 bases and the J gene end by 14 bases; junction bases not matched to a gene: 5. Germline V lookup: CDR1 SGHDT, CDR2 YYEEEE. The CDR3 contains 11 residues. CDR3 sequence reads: CASSPGTGVYF. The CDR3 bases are TGTGCCAGCAGCCCTGGGACAGGGGTATACTTC.

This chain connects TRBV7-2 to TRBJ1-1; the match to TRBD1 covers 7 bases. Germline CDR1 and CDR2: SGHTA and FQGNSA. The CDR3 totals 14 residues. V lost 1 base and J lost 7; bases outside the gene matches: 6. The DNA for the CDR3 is TGTGCCAGCAGCTTAGTAATAACAGGGGTTGAAGCTTTCTTT. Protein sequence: CASSLVITGVEAFF. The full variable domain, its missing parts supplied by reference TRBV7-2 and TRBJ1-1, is GAGVSQSPSNKVTEKGKDVELRCDPISGHTALYWYRQSLGQGLEFLIYFQGNSAPDKSGLPSDRFSAERTGGSVSTLTIQRTQQEDSAVYLCASSLVITGVEAFFGQGTRLTVV.

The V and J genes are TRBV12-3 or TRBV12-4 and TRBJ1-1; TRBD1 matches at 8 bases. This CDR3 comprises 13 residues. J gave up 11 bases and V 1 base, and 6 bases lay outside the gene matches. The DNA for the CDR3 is TGTGCCAGCAGTTTAGAGCAGGGGGCAAGGGCTTTCTTT. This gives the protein CASSLEQGARAFF.

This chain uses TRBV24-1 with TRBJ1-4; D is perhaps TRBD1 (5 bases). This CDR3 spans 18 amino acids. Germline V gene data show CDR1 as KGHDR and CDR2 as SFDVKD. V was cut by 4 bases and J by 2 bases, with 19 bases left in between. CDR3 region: CATSEGVGGDDTNEKLFF. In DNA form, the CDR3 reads TGTGCCACCAGTGAAGGGGTGGGGGGGGACGATACTAATGAAAAACTGTTTTTT.

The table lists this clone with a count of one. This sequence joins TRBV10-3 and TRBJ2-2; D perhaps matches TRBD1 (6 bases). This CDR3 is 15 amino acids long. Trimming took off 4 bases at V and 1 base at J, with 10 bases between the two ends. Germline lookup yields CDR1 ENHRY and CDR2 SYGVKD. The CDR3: CAISGTDRNTGELFF. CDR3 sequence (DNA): TGTGCCATCAGTGGGACAGACAGGAACACCGGGGAGCTGTTTTTT.

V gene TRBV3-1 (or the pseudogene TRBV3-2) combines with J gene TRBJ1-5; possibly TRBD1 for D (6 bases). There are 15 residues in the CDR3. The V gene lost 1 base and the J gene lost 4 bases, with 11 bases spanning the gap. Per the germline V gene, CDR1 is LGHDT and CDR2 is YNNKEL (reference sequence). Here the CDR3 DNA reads TGTGCCAGCAGCCAAGGGGGAGGGGGGAATCAGCCCCAGCATTTT. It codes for CASSQGGGGNQPQHF.

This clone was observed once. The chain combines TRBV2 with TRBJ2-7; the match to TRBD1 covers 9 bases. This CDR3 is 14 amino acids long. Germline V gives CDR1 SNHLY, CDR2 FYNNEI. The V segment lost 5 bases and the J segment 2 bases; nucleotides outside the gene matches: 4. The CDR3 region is CASSKQGATYEQYF. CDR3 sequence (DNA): TGTGCCAGCAGTAAACAGGGGGCCACCTACGAGCAGTACTTC.

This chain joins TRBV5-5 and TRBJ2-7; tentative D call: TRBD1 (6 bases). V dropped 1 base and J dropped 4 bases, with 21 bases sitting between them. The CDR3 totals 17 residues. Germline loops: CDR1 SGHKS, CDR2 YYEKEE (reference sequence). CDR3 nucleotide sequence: TGTGCCAGCAGCTTGAACCTACTACCGGGACAAAGTTACGAGCAGTACTTC. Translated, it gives CASSLNLLPGQSYEQYF.

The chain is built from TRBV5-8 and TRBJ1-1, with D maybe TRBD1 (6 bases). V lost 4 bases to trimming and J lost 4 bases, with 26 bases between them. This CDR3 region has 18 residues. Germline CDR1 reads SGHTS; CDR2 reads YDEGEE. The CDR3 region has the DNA TGTGCCAGCAGCCGCCTAACCGGGACACTTCTTATGGGCACTGAAGCTTTCTTT. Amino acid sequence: CASSRLTGTLLMGTEAFF.

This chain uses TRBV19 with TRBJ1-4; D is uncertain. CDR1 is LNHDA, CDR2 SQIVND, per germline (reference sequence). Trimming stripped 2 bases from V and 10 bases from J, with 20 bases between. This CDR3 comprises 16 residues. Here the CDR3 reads CASSIFIGGSLGKLFF. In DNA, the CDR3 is TGTGCCAGTAGTATATTCATTGGCGGGTCATTAGGAAAACTGTTTTTT. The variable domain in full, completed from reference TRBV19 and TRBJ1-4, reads DGGITQSPKYLFRKEGQNVTLSCEQNLNHDAMYWYRQDPGQGLRLIYYSQIVNDFQKGDIAEGYSVSREKKESFPLTVTSAQKNPTAFYLCASSIFIGGSLGKLFFGSGTQLSVL.

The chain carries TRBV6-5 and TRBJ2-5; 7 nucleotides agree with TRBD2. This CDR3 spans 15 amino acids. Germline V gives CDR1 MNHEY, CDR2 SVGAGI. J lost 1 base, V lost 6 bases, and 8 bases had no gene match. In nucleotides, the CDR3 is TGTGCCAGCAGGAGTAGCGGGCTATTCCAAGAGACCCAGTACTTC. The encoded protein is CASRSSGLFQETQYF.

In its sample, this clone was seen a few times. The CDR3 nucleotides are TGTGCTAGTGGTCTGGGATTCGGGAGCACTGAAGCTTTCTTT. Translation gives CASGLGFGSTEAFF. V and J are TRBV12-5 and TRBJ1-1; D call uncertain. Trimming took off 5 bases at V and 4 bases at J, with 14 bases between the two ends. The V gene's germline CDR1 is LGHNT and CDR2 FRNRAP. The CDR3 contains 14 residues.

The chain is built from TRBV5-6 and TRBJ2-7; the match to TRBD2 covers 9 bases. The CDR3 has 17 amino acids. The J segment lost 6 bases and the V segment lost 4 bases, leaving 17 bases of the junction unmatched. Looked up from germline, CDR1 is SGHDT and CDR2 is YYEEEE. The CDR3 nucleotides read TGTGCCAGCAGCGCCCTCCAGACTAGCGGCCCCTCTTTCGAGCAGTACTTC. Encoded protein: CASSALQTSGPSFEQYF.

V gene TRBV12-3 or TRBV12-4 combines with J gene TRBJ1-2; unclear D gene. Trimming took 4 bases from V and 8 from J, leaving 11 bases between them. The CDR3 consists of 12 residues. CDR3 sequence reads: CASSSQSIGYTF. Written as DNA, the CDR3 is TGTGCCAGCAGTTCGCAGTCAATCGGCTACACCTTC.

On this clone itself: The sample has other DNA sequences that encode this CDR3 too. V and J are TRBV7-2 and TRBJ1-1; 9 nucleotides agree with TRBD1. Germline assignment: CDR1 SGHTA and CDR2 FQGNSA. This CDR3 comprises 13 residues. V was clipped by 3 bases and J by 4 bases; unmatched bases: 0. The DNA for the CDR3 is TGTGCCAGCAGCTTGGGACAGGGCACTGAAGCTTTCTTT. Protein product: CASSLGQGTEAFF.

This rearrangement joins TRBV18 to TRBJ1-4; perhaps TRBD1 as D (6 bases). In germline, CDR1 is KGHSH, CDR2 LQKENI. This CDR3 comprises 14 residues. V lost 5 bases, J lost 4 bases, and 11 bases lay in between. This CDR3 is CASSAQGFNEKLFF. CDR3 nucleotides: TGTGCCAGCTCAGCCCAGGGGTTTAATGAAAAACTGTTTTTT.

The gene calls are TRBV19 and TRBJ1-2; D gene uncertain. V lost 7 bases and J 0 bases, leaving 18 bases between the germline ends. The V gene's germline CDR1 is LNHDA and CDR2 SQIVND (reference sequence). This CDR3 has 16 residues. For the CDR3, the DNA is TGTGCCAGTACGGGAATTGGGCGGCCACCTAACTATGGCTACACCTTC. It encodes CASTGIGRPPNYGYTF.

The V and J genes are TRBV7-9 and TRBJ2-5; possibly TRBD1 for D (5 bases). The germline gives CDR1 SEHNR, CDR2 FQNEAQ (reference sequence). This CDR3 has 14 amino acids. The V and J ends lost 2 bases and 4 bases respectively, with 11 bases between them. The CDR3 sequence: CASSLSGYGETQYF. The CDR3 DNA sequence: TGTGCCAGCAGCTTATCAGGGTACGGAGAGACCCAGTACTTC.

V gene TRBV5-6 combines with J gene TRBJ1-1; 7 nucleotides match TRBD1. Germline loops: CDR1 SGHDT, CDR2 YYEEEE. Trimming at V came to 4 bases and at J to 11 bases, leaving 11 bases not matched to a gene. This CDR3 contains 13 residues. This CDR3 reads CASSLPPTGEAFF. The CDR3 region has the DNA TGTGCCAGCAGCCTACCTCCCACAGGGGAGGCTTTCTTT.